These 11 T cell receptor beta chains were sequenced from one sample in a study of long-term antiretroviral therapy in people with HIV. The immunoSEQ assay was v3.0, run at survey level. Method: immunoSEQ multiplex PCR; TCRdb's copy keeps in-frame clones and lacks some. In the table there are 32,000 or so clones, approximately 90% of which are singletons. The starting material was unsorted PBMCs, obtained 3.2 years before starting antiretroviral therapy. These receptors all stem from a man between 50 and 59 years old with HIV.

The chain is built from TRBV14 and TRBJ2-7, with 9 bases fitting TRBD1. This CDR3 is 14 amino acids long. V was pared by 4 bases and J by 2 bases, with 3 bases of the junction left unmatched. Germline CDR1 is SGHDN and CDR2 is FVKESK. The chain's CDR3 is CASSPGTGPYEQYF. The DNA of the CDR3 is TGTGCCAGCAGCCCCGGGACAGGGCCCTACGAGCAGTACTTC.

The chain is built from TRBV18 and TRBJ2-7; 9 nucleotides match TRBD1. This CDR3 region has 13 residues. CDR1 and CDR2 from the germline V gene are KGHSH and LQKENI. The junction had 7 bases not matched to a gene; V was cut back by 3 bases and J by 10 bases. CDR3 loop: CASSPQGQGVQYF. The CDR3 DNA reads TGTGCCAGCTCACCCCAGGGACAGGGTGTTCAGTACTTC.

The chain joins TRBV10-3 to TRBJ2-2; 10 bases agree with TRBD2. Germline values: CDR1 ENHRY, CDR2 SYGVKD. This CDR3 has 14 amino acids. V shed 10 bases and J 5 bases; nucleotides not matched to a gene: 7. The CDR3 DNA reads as TGTGCCACGAGAGCGGGGGGGCAAACCGGGGAGCTGTTTTTT. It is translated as CATRAGGQTGELFF.

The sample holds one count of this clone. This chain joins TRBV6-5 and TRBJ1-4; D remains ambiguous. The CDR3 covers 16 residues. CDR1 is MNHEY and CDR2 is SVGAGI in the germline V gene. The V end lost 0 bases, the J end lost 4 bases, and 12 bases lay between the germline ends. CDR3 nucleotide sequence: TGTGCCAGCAGTTACTCAGCCGGGCGGGATAATGAAAAACTGTTTTTT. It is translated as CASSYSAGRDNEKLFF.

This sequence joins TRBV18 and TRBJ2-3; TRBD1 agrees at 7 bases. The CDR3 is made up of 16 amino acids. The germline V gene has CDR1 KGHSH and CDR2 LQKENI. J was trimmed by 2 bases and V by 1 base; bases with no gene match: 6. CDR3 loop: CASSPLGTDNTDTQYF. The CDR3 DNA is TGTGCCAGCTCACCACTTGGGACAGATAACACAGATACGCAGTATTTT.

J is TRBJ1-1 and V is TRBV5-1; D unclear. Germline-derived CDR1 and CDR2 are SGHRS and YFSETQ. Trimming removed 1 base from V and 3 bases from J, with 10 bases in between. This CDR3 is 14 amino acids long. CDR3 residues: CASSLSGSDTEAFF. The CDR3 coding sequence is TGCGCCAGCAGCTTGTCAGGTTCGGACACTGAAGCTTTCTTT.

CDR3 region: CASSQLPRLAGGFTDTQYF. The CDR3 bases are TGTGCCAGCAGTCAACTCCCTCGACTAGCGGGGGGCTTCACGGATACGCAGTATTTT. The chain uses TRBV7-9 and TRBJ2-3, with 13 bases matching TRBD2. The germline CDR1 and CDR2 sequences are SEHNR and FQNEAQ (reference sequence). The V gene end was trimmed by 6 bases and the J gene end by 6 bases; junction bases not matched to a gene: 18. This CDR3 region has 19 residues.

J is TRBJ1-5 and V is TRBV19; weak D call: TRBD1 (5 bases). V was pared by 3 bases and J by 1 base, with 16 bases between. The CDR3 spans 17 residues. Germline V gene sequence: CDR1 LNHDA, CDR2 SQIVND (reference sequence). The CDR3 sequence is CASSMNGRGRSNQPQHF. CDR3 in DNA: TGTGCCAGTAGTATGAATGGAAGGGGACGGAGCAATCAGCCCCAGCATTTT.

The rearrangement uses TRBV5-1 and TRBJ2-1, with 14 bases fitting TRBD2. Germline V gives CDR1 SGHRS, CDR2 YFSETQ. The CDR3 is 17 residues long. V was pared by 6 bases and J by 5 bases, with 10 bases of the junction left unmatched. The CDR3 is CASTDRLAGGYNNEQFF. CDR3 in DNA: TGCGCCAGCACCGACCGACTAGCGGGGGGGTATAACAATGAGCAGTTCTTC. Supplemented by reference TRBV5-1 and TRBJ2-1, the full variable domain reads KAGVTQTPRYLIKTRGQQVTLSCSPISGHRSVSWYQQTPGQGLQFLFEYFSETQRNKGNFPGRFSGRQFSNSRSEMNVSTLELGDSALYLCASTDRLAGGYNNEQFFGPGTRLTVL.

The CDR3, as DNA: TGTGCCAGCAGCTTATTGGGGGCGCTTCGGTATGGCTACACCTTC. Protein: CASSLLGALRYGYTF. The chain carries TRBV7-8 and TRBJ1-2; D might be TRBD1 (6 bases). V lost 2 bases and J lost 5, with 15 bases in between. The CDR3 loop spans 15 amino acids. Per the germline V gene, CDR1 is SGHVS and CDR2 is FQNEAQ.

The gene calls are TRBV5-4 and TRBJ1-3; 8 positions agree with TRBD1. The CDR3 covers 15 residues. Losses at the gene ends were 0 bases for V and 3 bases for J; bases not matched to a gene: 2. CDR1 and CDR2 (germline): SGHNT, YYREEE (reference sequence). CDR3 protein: CASSLGQGFGNTIYF. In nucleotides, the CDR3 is TGTGCCAGCAGCTTGGGACAGGGGTTTGGAAACACCATATATTTT.